Sequencing of this T cell receptor (beta chain) was carried out in a study of cytomegalovirus exposure and HLA in healthy donors. Germline CDR1 and CDR2: LNHDA and SQIVND (reference sequence). The CDR3 totals 14 residues. The V and J ends lost 5 bases and 7 bases, in that order; junction bases with no gene match: 10. PCR was performed using 60 Vbeta and 13 Jbeta primers. Here immunoSEQ multiplex PCR was the method, and the copy in TCRdb shows in-frame clones only, minus some. Among some 130,000 clones listed, 77% were seen once. This TCR derives from a woman aged 40-49 years in good health and CMV-seronegative. The chain is built from TRBV19 and TRBJ2-7, with 8 bases that match TRBD2. What was sequenced was PBMCs. The CDR3 sequence is CASSPGGAIREQYF. The CDR3 DNA follows: TGTGCCAGTAGTCCGGGGGGGGCAATTCGGGAGCAGTACTTC.